The 21 T cell receptor beta chains below come from one sample, sequenced in a study of blood T cell repertoires in COVID-19. The assay was immunoSEQ multiplex PCR, and TCRdb's table has in-frame clones only and misses some. The sample records about 380,000 clones, 70% to 90% being singletons. The sample consisted of peripheral blood. Receptors originate from a man aged 40-49 years with acute or convalescent COVID-19.

The V call is TRBV2, the J call TRBJ2-7; 8 bases fit TRBD2. Germline-derived CDR1 and CDR2 are SNHLY and FYNNEI. Unmatched junction bases numbered 3, after V lost 6 bases and J lost 5 bases. The CDR3 has 12 residues. The CDR3 loop reads CASSETSDEQYF. In DNA, the CDR3 is TGTGCCAGCAGCGAGACTAGCGACGAGCAGTACTTC.

The rearrangement links TRBV29-1 to TRBJ2-1, with 12 nucleotides matching TRBD1. The germline V gene has CDR1 SQVTM and CDR2 ANQGSEA. Trimming cost V 6 bases and J 8 bases; bases outside gene matches: 11. The CDR3 spans 15 residues. For the CDR3, the DNA is TGCAGCGTGCATATTTCGGGACAGGGGGCCGATGAGCAGTTCTTC. Its translation is CSVHISGQGADEQFF.

The chain combines TRBV11-3 with TRBJ2-7; D gene ambiguous. Trimming took off 0 bases at V and 3 bases at J, with 9 bases between the two ends. This CDR3 spans 14 amino acids. Germline V gene data show CDR1 as SGHNT and CDR2 as YENEEA. CDR3 protein: CASSLDHRGYEQYF. The CDR3 bases are TGTGCCAGCAGCTTAGATCATAGAGGCTACGAGCAGTACTTC.

The V and J genes are TRBV2 and TRBJ2-3, with TRBD2 matching over 9 bases. V was clipped by 1 base and J by 3 bases; unmatched bases: 2. Germline loops: CDR1 SNHLY, CDR2 FYNNEI. The length of the CDR3 is 15 residues. CDR3 DNA sequence: TGTGCCAGCAGTGAAGGGGGACTAGCAACAGATACGCAGTATTTT. It specifies CASSEGGLATDTQYF.

The chain employs TRBV27 and TRBJ1-1; 8 positions match TRBD1. With 5 bases clipped from V and 7 bases from J, the junction kept 6 bases outside the gene matches. The CDR3 contains 13 residues. CDR1 and CDR2 from the germline V gene are MNHEY and SMNVEV (reference sequence). CDR3 sequence: CASSPGTGDEAFF. In nucleotides, the CDR3 is TGTGCCAGCAGTCCTGGGACAGGCGATGAAGCTTTCTTT.

V gene TRBV2 combines with J gene TRBJ1-1; perhaps TRBD1 as D (5 bases). This CDR3 is built from 15 residues. CDR1 SNHLY and CDR2 FYNNEI come from the germline V gene. V was trimmed by 4 bases and J by 1 base, leaving 13 bases between them. CDR3 region: CASSVGATRNTEAFF. DNA of the CDR3: TGTGCCAGCAGTGTAGGGGCGACCCGGAACACTGAAGCTTTCTTT. Drawing the rest from reference TRBV2 and TRBJ1-1, the complete variable domain is EPEVTQTPSHQVTQMGQEVILRCVPISNHLYFYWYRQILGQKVEFLVSFYNNEISEKSEIFDDQFSVERPDGSNFTLKIRSTKLEDSAMYFCASSVGATRNTEAFFGQGTRLTVV.

The V gene is TRBV6-6, the J gene TRBJ2-7, with 7 bases aligning to TRBD1. The CDR3 is 14 residues long. J was trimmed by 3 bases and V by 7 bases; bases with no gene match: 9. Germline CDR1 is MNHNY and CDR2 is SVGAGI (reference sequence). The CDR3 DNA reads as TGTGCCAGCAACCTAGACAGGGTGGGCTACGAGCAGTACTTC. Translating it yields CASNLDRVGYEQYF.

The chain carries TRBV24-1 and TRBJ2-1; 7 positions match TRBD2. V lost 4 bases to trimming and J lost 1 base; unmatched junction nucleotides: 6. CDR3 length: 16 amino acids. CDR1 is KGHDR, CDR2 SFDVKD, per germline. The CDR3 here is CATSDSGTTSYNEQFF. CDR3 coding DNA: TGTGCCACCAGTGACTCCGGGACTACATCCTACAATGAGCAGTTCTTC.

The V and J genes are TRBV30 and TRBJ2-1, with D possibly being TRBD2 (5 bases). Trimming removed 3 bases from V and 1 base from J, with 7 bases in between. This CDR3 is built from 13 residues. The V gene's germline CDR1 is GTSNPN and CDR2 SVGIG (reference sequence). CDR3 DNA sequence: TGTGCCTGGAGCGGGGAATCCTACAATGAGCAGTTCTTC. Its protein product is CAWSGESYNEQFF.

The chain carries TRBV7-9 and TRBJ1-1, with D possibly TRBD1 on 6 matching bases. V lost 1 base, J lost 0 bases, and 9 bases lay in between. CDR3 size: 15 residues. The germline CDR1 and CDR2 sequences are SEHNR and FQNEAQ (reference sequence). Here the CDR3 DNA reads TGTGCCAGCAGCTTAGGGACAGTGCTGAACACTGAAGCTTTCTTT. It translates to CASSLGTVLNTEAFF.

This chain connects TRBV15 to TRBJ2-5, with D tentatively TRBD1 (5 bases). With 2 bases removed from V and 5 bases from J, the gap between germline ends came to 18 bases. The germline V gene encodes CDR1 LNHNV and CDR2 YYDKDF (reference sequence). This CDR3 contains 16 residues. CDR3 region: CATSRFQGLGQETQYF. The CDR3 DNA follows: TGTGCCACCAGCAGATTTCAGGGTTTGGGGCAGGAGACCCAGTACTTC.

The V and J genes are TRBV2 and TRBJ1-1, with 9 bases that match TRBD1. Germline V CDR1 and CDR2: SNHLY, FYNNEI. V lost 4 bases and J lost 2; bases outside the gene matches: 2. The CDR3 spans 14 residues. CDR3 residues: CASSGTGVNTEAFF. The CDR3 DNA reads TGTGCCAGCAGTGGGACAGGGGTTAACACTGAAGCTTTCTTT.

This clone showed up just once. The rearrangement uses TRBV7-9 and TRBJ2-3; no clear D gene. Germline lookup yields CDR1 SEHNR and CDR2 FQNEAQ (reference sequence). The CDR3 spans 16 residues. Trimming left V 5 bases short and J 6 bases short, with 21 bases between. The CDR3 DNA reads TGTGCCAGCAGCACTTCGGTTGCTAAGAGCCCCGATACGCAGTATTTT. It specifies CASSTSVAKSPDTQYF.

As regards this clone: Other nucleotide sequences in the sample specify the same CDR3. The J gene is TRBJ1-2, the V gene TRBV19; 7 nucleotides agree with TRBD1. J was trimmed by 2 bases and V by 5 bases; bases with no gene match: 8. The germline CDR1 and CDR2 sequences are LNHDA and SQIVND (reference sequence). This CDR3 contains 15 residues. The CDR3 region has the DNA TGTGCCAGTAGTTTCCCCAGACAGGGCAACTATGGCTACACCTTC. This gives the protein CASSFPRQGNYGYTF.

The rearrangement links TRBV27 to TRBJ1-2; D is unresolved. This CDR3 region has 13 residues. Trimming left V 6 bases short and J 2 bases short, with 10 bases between. Germline values: CDR1 MNHEY, CDR2 SMNVEV (reference sequence). The CDR3 here is CASSRGSNYGYTF. The DNA for the CDR3 is TGTGCCAGCAGCAGAGGAAGCAACTATGGCTACACCTTC.

This clone was seen a single time. The chain has TRBV30 and TRBJ1-1; no definite D call. The CDR3 loop spans 14 amino acids. Trimming left V 1 base short and J 0 bases short, with 9 bases between. Per the germline V gene, CDR1 is GTSNPN and CDR2 is SVGIG (reference sequence). DNA of the CDR3: TGTGCCTGGAGTGCAACAAGAATGAACACTGAAGCTTTCTTT. Its protein product is CAWSATRMNTEAFF.

The gene calls are TRBV28 and TRBJ1-1; 7 bases are a match to TRBD1. This CDR3 comprises 15 residues. The V gene's germline CDR1 is MDHEN and CDR2 SYDVKM. After removal of 5 bases from V and 4 bases from J, the junction contained 10 bases not matched to a gene. The CDR3, as DNA: TGTGCCAGCAGTACAGGCAGGGGGACGGGCACTGAAGCTTTCTTT. Translated: CASSTGRGTGTEAFF.

V gene TRBV7-8 combines with J gene TRBJ2-2; 12 nucleotides line up with TRBD2. Germline V gene data show CDR1 as SGHVS and CDR2 as FQNEAQ. V gave up 5 bases and J gave up 5 bases; unmatched junction bases: 3. This CDR3 has 15 amino acids. CDR3 residues: CASSLGTSGTGELFF. In DNA, the CDR3 is TGTGCCAGCAGCCTCGGGACTAGCGGGACCGGGGAGCTGTTTTTT.

The gene calls are TRBV29-1 and TRBJ2-5; TRBD2 is a possible D gene (6 bases). The CDR3 is 12 residues long. Germline assignment: CDR1 SQVTM and CDR2 ANQGSEA. Trimming shortened V by 6 bases and J by 5 bases, and 13 bases separated the two germline ends. For the CDR3, the DNA is TGCAGCGTCGGTGGGGGGATTGAGACCCAGTACTTC. Translation gives CSVGGGIETQYF.

The rearrangement uses TRBV28 and TRBJ2-4, with D perhaps matching TRBD2 (6 bases). The CDR3 has 15 residues. Trimming removed 5 bases at V and 0 bases at J, with 11 bases between. CDR1 is MDHEN and CDR2 is SYDVKM in the germline V gene. CDR3 bases: TGTGCCAGCAGTATAGCGGAGCTAGCCAAAAACATTCAGTACTTC. This translates into CASSIAELAKNIQYF.

This sequence joins TRBV6-5 and TRBJ2-1; 8 nucleotides line up with TRBD1. CDR3 length equals 15 residues. Per the germline V gene, CDR1 is MNHEY and CDR2 is SVGAGI. V was clipped by 6 bases and J by 0 bases; unmatched bases: 4. The CDR3 protein is CASRGTGHSYNEQFF. The CDR3 coding sequence is TGTGCCAGCAGGGGGACAGGCCACTCCTACAATGAGCAGTTCTTC.